What follows are 7 T cell receptor beta chains derived from one specimen sequenced in a study of T cell repertoires in ileal Crohn's disease. Assay: immunoSEQ multiplex PCR; the TCRdb copy retains only in-frame clones and omits some. The sample shows thousands of clones, 75% to 90% of them seen only once. The sequencing sample was made of ileal tissue. These receptors were obtained from an adult with Crohn's disease.

The chain combines TRBV29-1 with TRBJ2-3; 9 nucleotides match TRBD1. Trimming cost V 4 bases and J 2 bases; bases outside gene matches: 10. From germline, CDR1 is SQVTM and CDR2 ANQGSEA. The CDR3 sequence is 16 residues long. The CDR3 loop reads CSVVGLTGGPTDTQYF. CDR3 nucleotides: TGCAGCGTTGTGGGACTGACAGGGGGTCCCACAGATACGCAGTATTTT.

This clone was counted between two and nine times. J is TRBJ1-1 and V is TRBV2; a weak D match, TRBD1 (6 bases). V was shortened by 6 bases and J by 7 bases, with 15 bases between the two germline ends. The germline V gene encodes CDR1 SNHLY and CDR2 FYNNEI. There are 13 residues in the CDR3. The CDR3 sequence is CASSSRQDLEAFF. The CDR3 nucleotides are TGTGCCAGCAGCTCTAGACAGGACCTTGAAGCTTTCTTT.

CDR3 bases: TGTGCCAGCAGCCCGGGGGGCGTAAGCTCCTACAATGAGCAGTTCTTC. Protein sequence: CASSPGGVSSYNEQFF. This chain connects TRBV5-4 to TRBJ2-1, with D perhaps TRBD2 (7 bases). Deletions cut 4 bases from V and 0 bases from J, with 14 bases between. This CDR3 spans 16 amino acids. The germline V gene has CDR1 SGHNT and CDR2 YYREEE (reference sequence).

The rearrangement links TRBV25-1 to TRBJ1-1; 8 bases are shared with TRBD1. This CDR3 spans 13 amino acids. Germline assignment: CDR1 MGHDK and CDR2 SYGVNS. The V gene end was trimmed by 4 bases and the J gene end by 4 bases; junction bases not matched to a gene: 2. CDR3 protein: CASSAQGATEAFF. The CDR3 DNA is TGTGCCAGCAGTGCTCAGGGGGCCACTGAAGCTTTCTTT.

The J gene is TRBJ2-6, the V gene TRBV4-3, with D maybe TRBD1 (6 bases). CDR1 LGHNA and CDR2 YSLEER come from the germline V gene. Trimming removed 0 bases at V and 0 bases at J, with 6 bases between. The CDR3 has 16 residues. CDR3 in amino acids: CASSQETGSGANVLTF. Written as DNA, the CDR3 is TGCGCCAGCAGCCAAGAGACAGGCTCTGGGGCCAACGTCCTGACTTTC.

The V and J genes are TRBV11-2 and TRBJ2-2; 8 nucleotides align to TRBD1. Germline V gene sequence: CDR1 SGHAT, CDR2 FQNNGV. The CDR3 has 14 residues. The V and J ends lost 4 bases and 4 bases, in that order; junction bases with no gene match: 2. The CDR3 sequence: CASSSGQGTGELFF. In DNA, the CDR3 is TGTGCCAGCAGCTCAGGACAGGGCACCGGGGAGCTGTTTTTT.

This chain connects TRBV19 to TRBJ1-1, with D possibly being TRBD1 (5 bases). The V and J ends lost 7 bases and 0 bases respectively, with 15 bases between them. The CDR3 spans 15 residues. Germline V CDR1 and CDR2: LNHDA, SQIVND (reference sequence). CDR3 coding DNA: TGTGCCAGTAACGAACATGGGGCGATGAACACTGAAGCTTTCTTT. Translation: CASNEHGAMNTEAFF.